This TCR beta chain was found in a study of siplizumab effects on memory and regulatory T cells. Profiled with immunoSEQ multiplex PCR; TCRdb holds only in-frame clones, not every one. In the table there are about 40,000 clones, more than 70% of which are singletons. The germline gives CDR1 MGHRA, CDR2 YSYEKL. The CDR3 covers 17 residues. J gave up 6 bases and V 3 bases, and 14 bases lay outside the gene matches. Study results and caveats: Unstimulated subset assignment was obtained for only a minor fraction of alloreactive clones.

Note on this clone: Its antigen is not identified.

This sequence joins TRBV4-1 and TRBJ2-3; 8 nucleotides agree with TRBD1. The material sequenced was naive CD4+ T cells sorted from blood. The clonotype was recovered from a human donor in good health. The CDR3, as DNA: TGCGCCAGCAGCCAGGGGCCCCCGGACAGGGCGTTGGATACGCAGTATTTT. Translating it yields CASSQGPPDRALDTQYF.